This T cell receptor (beta chain) was sequenced for a study of cytomegalovirus exposure and HLA in healthy donors. About the research overall: Sequencing of about 179 million T cells in an earlier analysis found roughly 120 million unique TCR beta sequences.

As regards this clone: Antigen unknown.

The CDR3 loop spans 16 amino acids. With V trimmed by 0 bases and J by 4 bases, 3 bases remained unmatched. CDR1 and CDR2 (germline): SGHDN, FVKESK. Study results and caveats: A missense variant in DCLRE1C was later tied to TCR beta V- and J-gene trimming. It was only CMV serostatus that was available as immune exposure information.

PCR amplification relied on 60 Vbeta primers (plus 13 Jbeta primers). Here immunoSEQ multiplex PCR was the method, and the copy in TCRdb shows in-frame clones only, minus some. The sample has more than 150,000 clones, 70% to 80% seen once. What was sequenced was PBMCs. This clonotype was obtained from a man aged 18 to 30 in good health and CMV-seronegative. The chain recombines TRBV14 with TRBJ2-7, with 13 bases that match TRBD2. This chain's CDR3 is CASSQELAGGLYEQYF. As DNA, the CDR3 is TGTGCCAGCAGCCAAGAACTAGCGGGAGGGCTATACGAGCAGTACTTC.